This T cell receptor (beta chain) was recorded in a study of cytomegalovirus exposure and HLA in healthy donors. The CDR3 consists of 15 residues. Trimming removed 10 bases from V and 7 bases from J, with 20 bases in between. CDR1 is MDHEN, CDR2 SYDVKM, per germline. Vbeta (60) and Jbeta (13) primers were used in the PCR. Sequenced by immunoSEQ multiplex PCR; TCRdb stores in-frame clones only, minus some. The sample has about 140,000 clones; 70% to 80% are singletons. Of note for this clone: Its antigen is not identified.

General observations from the study: Analysis performed later showed TCR beta chains linked to HLA being more clonally expanded than equally common others. Among CMV-associated TCR beta chains, most appeared HLA-restricted in a later analysis.

The receptor was isolated from a female donor in good health and CMV-seronegative. Material for sequencing was PBMCs. V gene TRBV28 combines with J gene TRBJ1-6; TRBD1 might be the D (5 bases). The CDR3 region is CATRWGDALNSPLHF. The CDR3 coding sequence is TGTGCCACCCGGTGGGGGGATGCCCTAAATTCACCCCTCCACTTT.